This T cell receptor (beta chain) was sequenced in a study of T cell responses to AZD1222 COVID-19 vaccine. Method: immunoSEQ multiplex PCR; TCRdb's copy keeps in-frame clones and lacks some. There are 130,000 or so clones in the sample; roughly 90% occur only once, and 2.9% lies in the top ten. This clone has only a few counts. Losses at the gene ends were 1 base for V and 7 bases for J; bases not matched to a gene: 8. Per the germline V gene, CDR1 is LNHNV and CDR2 is YYDKDF (reference sequence). The CDR3 runs 15 residues. The material was peripheral blood, obtained on day 0 of AZD1222 vaccination. The origin of this receptor is an adult in good health. The rearrangement uses TRBV15 and TRBJ2-7; TRBD2 matches 9 bases. DNA of the CDR3: TGTGCCACCAGCAGAGGAGGCGGGGGGGCGAAGGAGCAGTACTTC. Translation: CATSRGGGGAKEQYF. The entire variable domain, with the rest obtained from reference TRBV15 and TRBJ2-7, is as follows: DAMVIQNPRYQVTQFGKPVTLSCSQTLNHNVMYWYQQKSSQAPKLLFHYYDKDFNNEADTPDNFQSRRPNTSFCFLDIRSPGLGDTAMYLCATSRGGGGAKEQYFGPGTRLTVT.